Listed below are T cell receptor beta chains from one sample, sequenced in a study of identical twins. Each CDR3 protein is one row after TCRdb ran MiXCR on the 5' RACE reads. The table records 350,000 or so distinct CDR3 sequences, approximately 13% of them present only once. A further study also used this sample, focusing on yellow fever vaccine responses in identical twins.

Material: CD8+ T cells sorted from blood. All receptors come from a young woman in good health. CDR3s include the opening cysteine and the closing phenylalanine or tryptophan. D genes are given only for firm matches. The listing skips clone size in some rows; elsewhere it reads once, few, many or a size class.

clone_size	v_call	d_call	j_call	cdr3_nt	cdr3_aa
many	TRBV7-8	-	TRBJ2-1	TGTGCCAGCAGGAGAGGGCCGGTTGGTGAGCAGTTCTTC	CASRRGPVGEQFF
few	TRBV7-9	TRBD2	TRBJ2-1	TGTGCCAGCCATACTAGCGGGGGAAACAATGAGCAGTTCTTC	CASHTSGGNNEQFF
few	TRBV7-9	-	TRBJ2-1	TGTGCCAGCAGCCTCGGTCGGTACTTCTACAATGAGCAGTTCTTC	CASSLGRYFYNEQFF
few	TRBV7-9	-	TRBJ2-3	TGTGCCAGCAGCTTATATCTGGATGTCACAGATACGCAGTATTTT	CASSLYLDVTDTQYF
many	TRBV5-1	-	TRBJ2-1	TGCGCCAGCAGCTTGGAAAGCTCCAGCTCCTACAATGAGCAGTTCTTC	CASSLESSSSYNEQFF
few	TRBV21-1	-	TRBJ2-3	TGTGCCAGCATCGGGGAACTAGCGGGAGTTTGTTGGACAGATACGCAGTATTTT	CASIGELAGVCWTDTQYF
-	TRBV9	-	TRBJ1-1	TGTGCCAGCAGCGTAGGGGAGAGAGAAGCTTTCTTT	CASSVGEREAFF
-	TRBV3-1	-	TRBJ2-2	TGTGCCAGCAGCCAAGATTTCGTCAGACTTAACACCGGGGAGCTGTTTTTT	CASSQDFVRLNTGELFF
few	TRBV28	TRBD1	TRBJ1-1	TGTGCCAGCAGCGACAGGGTCCGGAACACTGAAGCTTTCTTT	CASSDRVRNTEAFF
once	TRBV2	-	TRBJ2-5	TGTGCCAGCAGTGAAGCAGGCAGGGTATTGGACCAGTACTTC	CASSEAGRVLDQYF
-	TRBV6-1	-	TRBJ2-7	TGTGCCAGCAGGTTGGTCGCCTACGAGCAGTACTTC	CASRLVAYEQYF
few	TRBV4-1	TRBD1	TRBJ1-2	TGCGCCAGCAGCCAAGGGACAGGGGTGTCATCGTATGGCTACACCTTC	CASSQGTGVSSYGYTF
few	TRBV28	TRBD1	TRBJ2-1	TGTGCCAGCAGCTCCCCGGCCGGAGACAGGGGGGGAGTGCAGTTCTTC	CASSSPAGDRGGVQFF
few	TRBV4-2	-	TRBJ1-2	TGTGCCAGCAGCCAAGATCTACGATATGGCTACACCTTC	CASSQDLRYGYTF
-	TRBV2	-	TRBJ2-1	TGTGCCAGTTATGAGGGGGAGGCATCCTACAATGAGCAGTTCTTC	CASYEGEASYNEQFF